This T cell receptor beta chain is drawn from a study of OX40 agonist ivuxolimab in advanced cancers. Looking at the study overall: Partial responses were achieved by three patients: one hepatocellular carcinoma, two cutaneous melanoma.

Data came from immunoSEQ multiplex PCR; TCRdb stores just in-frame clones and leaves some out. This sample has tens of thousands of clones, with roughly 88% found just once. This clone was detected only once. V was trimmed by 2 bases and J by 2 bases, leaving 12 bases between them. The length of the CDR3 is 15 residues. CDR1 and CDR2 (germline): LGHNA, YNFKEQ. The clonotype originates from an adult with an advanced solid tumor such as melanoma, head and neck, liver or kidney cancer. Here the sequenced sample was CD4+ or CD8+ T cells sorted from blood, taken in a trial of the OX40 agonist ivuxolimab. The V call is TRBV4-2, the J call TRBJ1-2; D not certain. CDR3 in DNA: TGTGCCAGCAGCCAACAGCCGGATTCCAACTATGGCTACACCTTC. Translation: CASSQQPDSNYGYTF.